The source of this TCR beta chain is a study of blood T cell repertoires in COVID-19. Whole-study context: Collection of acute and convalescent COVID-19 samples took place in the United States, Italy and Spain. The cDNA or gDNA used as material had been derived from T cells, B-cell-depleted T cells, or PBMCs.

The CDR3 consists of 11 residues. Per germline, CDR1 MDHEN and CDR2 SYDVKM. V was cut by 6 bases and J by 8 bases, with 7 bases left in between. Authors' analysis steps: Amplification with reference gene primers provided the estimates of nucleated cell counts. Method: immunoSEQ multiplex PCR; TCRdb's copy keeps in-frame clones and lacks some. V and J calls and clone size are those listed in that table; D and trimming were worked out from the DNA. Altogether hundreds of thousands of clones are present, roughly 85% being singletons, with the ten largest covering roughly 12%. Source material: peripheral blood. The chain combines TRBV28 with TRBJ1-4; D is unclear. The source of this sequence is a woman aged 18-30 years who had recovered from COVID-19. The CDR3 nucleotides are TGTGCCAGCAGCCCAGGAGAAAAACTGTTTTTT. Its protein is CASSPGEKLFF.